Below, one T cell receptor beta chain is given with its context. The sample holds a few counts of this clonotype. Its antigen remains undetermined. No base quality information exists; no much larger clone differs at one position. The sequencer was an Illumina HiSeq 1500. In-frame beta chains were kept once TCRdb had trimmed the public reads at Q25 with fastp and called clones with MiXCR. Under each unique CDR3 protein, matching rows form one entry showing the most common genes and DNA. Counted in this sample were 350,000 to 550,000 distinct CDR3 sequences; 30% to 40% of them appeared once. 12% to 15% of the sample comes from the top ten. From the cysteine through the phenylalanine, the CDR3 covers 14 amino acids. The DNA shown is the 42-base CDR3, in frame from base 1. The germline V gene (reference sequence) specifies MNHNY as CDR1 and SVGAGI as CDR2. After removal of 0 bases from V and 6 bases from J, the junction retains 3 bases not matched to a gene.

The data were taken from a study of T cell repertoires in cytomegalovirus infection (dated by TCRdb to about 2019). For context, the study as a whole: Donor HLA type was relevant to the analysis, as public TCR beta signatures indicated carriage of CMV infection together with the matching HLA type. What the research found in general, with its limitations: Cumulative frequency of public TCR beta family members discriminated carriers of CMV infection plus the relevant HLA type in this cohort and an independent 352-donor cohort. The ex vivo response was dominated by HLA-C-restricted CMV-specific TCR beta clonotypes, which also provided the single most frequent clonotype in two of eight donors.

The sequence was collected from a human donor in good health (CMV status not recorded). Some clones in this sample may be carry-over from other donors' samples. The sample comprised PBMCs. The rearranged chain carries TRBV6-6 and TRBJ1-2; 8 of the junction bases match TRBD1. The nucleotide sequence reads TGTGCCAGCAGTTACTCGACAGGGGTTGATGGCTACACCTTC. Its coded protein is CASSYSTGVDGYTF.